This T cell receptor (beta chain) was identified during a study of graft-versus-host responses after intestinal transplantation (dated by TCRdb to about 2021). With regard to the full study: The transplants that recipients got were multivisceral, liver-intestinal, or isolated intestinal. Alloreactive clones were identified by sequencing pre-transplant mixed lymphocyte reaction products and comparing these products with unstimulated pre-transplant donor and recipient T cells. Graft-versus-host and host-versus-graft alloreactive T cell clones were tracked in the graft, circulation and bone marrow after intestinal transplantation using bulk TCR-beta CDR3 sequencing. Of the 20 to 30 intestinal transplant recipients enrolled in the cohort, one of whom was a retransplant, 3 patients without pretransplant specimens were excluded. Instead of going to the commercial service, samples from a few later patients were sequenced in-house on an Illumina MiSeq and processed with MiXCR. Every recipient was given anti-thymocyte globulin induction, followed by roughly 3 years of maintenance tacrolimus and steroids. A peak of at least 4% donor T cells among recipient peripheral blood mononuclear cells was the definition used for donor T cell macrochimerism. Broader findings and caveats from the paper: GvH clones were detected in recipient bone marrow, and some appeared earlier in ileal mucosa or blood, consistent with an intestinal mucosal origin. The conclusions were limited by the relatively low number and heterogeneity of the intestinal transplant patients. High GvH to HvG T cell clonal ratios were observed in the allografts of patients with donor T cell macrochimerism. Early after transplant, peak levels of circulating GvH clones were associated with declines in HvG clones.

The CDR3 goes from the cysteine to the phenylalanine over 15 residues. CDR3 DNA only is kept here, 45 bases in frame from base 1. Based on the germline V gene, the CDR1 and CDR2 sequences are SGDLS and YYNGEE. Ends trimmed: V by 3 bases, J by 10 bases; bases unmatched to a gene: 10. Turning to this clone: Its antigen is still unknown. Base qualities are not recorded, but no much larger clone differs from it by a single base.

Per the publication, the time point label means: cells obtained before transplantation from donor or recipient. CD3+CD4+ and CD3+CD8+ populations were FACS-sorted from unstimulated pre-transplant donor and recipient cells taken from spleen or lymph nodes. Receptor libraries were prepared by the immunoSEQ multiplex PCR assay. For most patients, genomic DNA was isolated with the Qiagen DNeasy Blood and Tissue Kit and sent frozen to Adaptive Biotechnologies for TCR sequencing. High-throughput TCR-beta CDR3 sequencing of genomic DNA from most patients was performed by Adaptive Biotechnologies. From the authors' description of their analysis: TCR sequencing data were retrieved from Adaptive's ImmunoSEQ software for about 17 patients, whereas a few other patients were processed with MiXCR and VDJtools. CD4 versus CD8 sorting errors were corrected by removing sequences found in both subsets at a frequency ratio below 5:1. Because the origin of CDR3 nucleotide sequences shared between donor and recipient could not be assigned, those sequences were removed. To count as alloreactive, a clone needed at least 2-fold expansion over unstimulated cells and a minimum CFSE-low frequency of 0.002% (template counts) or 0.001% (read counts). A clone was considered mappable if detected in the sequenced pre-transplant spleen, lymph node, or MLR CFSE-low populations of the donor or recipient. Cumulative frequency of alloreactive clones was calculated as a percentage of all sequences weighted by copy number. TCRdb took over this immuneACCESS table, retaining in-frame rearrangements with V and J assigned. Such tables are incomplete; in checked studies, under half of the missing clones stem from an unresolved V gene, and the remainder is unexplained. V and J calls and clone size come straight from that table; D and trimming were deduced from the DNA. In this sample the table shows about 71,000 clones, about nine tenths of which occur a single time. Clones ranked in the top ten supply 1.3% of the sample.

The receptor comes from a human donor who received an intestinal transplant. The V and J segments used are TRBV9 and TRBJ1-6, with TRBD1 identical over 7 junction bases. The sample in question was unstimulated CD8+ T cells sorted from spleen or lymph node cells, obtained before intestinal transplant. Read as DNA, the sequence is TGTGCCAGCAGCGCCCCAGGACAGGTTGGGTCACCCCTCCACTTT. It translates to CASSAPGQVGSPLHF. Outside the CDR3, residues come from the reference TRBV9 and TRBJ1-6 proteins, so the full variable domain is: DSGVTQTPKHLITATGQRVTLRCSPRSGDLSVYWYQQSLDQGLQFLIQYYNGEERAKGNILERFSAQQFPDLHSELNLSSLELGDSALYFCASSAPGQVGSPLHFGNGTRLTVT.